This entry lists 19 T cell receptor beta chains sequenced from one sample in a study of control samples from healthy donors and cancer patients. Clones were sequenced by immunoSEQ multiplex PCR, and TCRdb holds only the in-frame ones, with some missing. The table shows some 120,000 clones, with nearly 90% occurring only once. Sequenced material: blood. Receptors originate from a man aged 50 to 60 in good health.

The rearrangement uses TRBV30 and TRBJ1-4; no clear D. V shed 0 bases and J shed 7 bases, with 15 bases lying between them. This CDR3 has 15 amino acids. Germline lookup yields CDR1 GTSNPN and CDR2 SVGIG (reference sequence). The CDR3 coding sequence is TGTGCCTGGAGTGTATCTGCGGCGGGTAGTGAAAAACTGTTTTTT. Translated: CAWSVSAAGSEKLFF.

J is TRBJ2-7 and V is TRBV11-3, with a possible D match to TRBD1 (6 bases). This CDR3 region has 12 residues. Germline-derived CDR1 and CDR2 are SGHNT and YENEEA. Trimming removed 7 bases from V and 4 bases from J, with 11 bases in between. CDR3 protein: CASKGRGYEQYF. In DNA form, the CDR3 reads TGTGCCAGCAAGGGCAGGGGTTACGAGCAGTACTTC.

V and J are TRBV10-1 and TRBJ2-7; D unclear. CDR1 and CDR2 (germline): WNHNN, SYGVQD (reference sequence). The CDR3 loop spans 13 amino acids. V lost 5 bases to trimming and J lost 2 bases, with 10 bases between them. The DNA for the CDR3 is TGCGCCAGCAGTAAGGCGCCGGCCTACGAGCAGTACTTC. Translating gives CASSKAPAYEQYF.

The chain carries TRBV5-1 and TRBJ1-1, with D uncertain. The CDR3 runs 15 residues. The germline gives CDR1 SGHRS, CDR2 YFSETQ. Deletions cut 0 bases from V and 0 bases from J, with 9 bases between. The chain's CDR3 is CASSLGGPMNTEAFF. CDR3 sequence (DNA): TGCGCCAGCAGCTTGGGCGGGCCGATGAACACTGAAGCTTTCTTT.

The CDR3 sequence is CASGAGFYGYTF. In DNA, the CDR3 is TGTGCCAGCGGGGCAGGGTTCTATGGCTACACCTTC. V is TRBV28 and J is TRBJ1-2; D is possibly TRBD1 (5 bases). With 8 bases removed from V and 4 bases from J, the gap between germline ends came to 11 bases. Germline V gene sequence: CDR1 MDHEN, CDR2 SYDVKM. There are 12 residues in the CDR3.

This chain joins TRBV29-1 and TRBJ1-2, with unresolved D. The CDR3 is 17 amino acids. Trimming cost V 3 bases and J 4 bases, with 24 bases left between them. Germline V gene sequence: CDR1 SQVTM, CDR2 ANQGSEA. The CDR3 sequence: CSVDLIVSSYLSYGYTF. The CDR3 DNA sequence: TGCAGCGTTGATCTTATTGTTTCAAGTTACCTATCCTATGGCTACACCTTC. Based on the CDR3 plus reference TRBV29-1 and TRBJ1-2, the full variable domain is SAVISQKPSRDICQRGTSLTIQCQVDSQVTMMFWYRQQPGQSLTLIATANQGSEATYESGFVIDKFPISRPNLTFSTLTVSNMSPEDSSIYLCSVDLIVSSYLSYGYTFGSGTRLTVV.

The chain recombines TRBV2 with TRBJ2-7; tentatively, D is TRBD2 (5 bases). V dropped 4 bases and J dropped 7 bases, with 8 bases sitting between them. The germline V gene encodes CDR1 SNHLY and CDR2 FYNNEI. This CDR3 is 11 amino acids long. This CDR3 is CASSAWEEQYF. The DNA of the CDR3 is TGTGCCAGCAGTGCGTGGGAGGAGCAGTACTTC.

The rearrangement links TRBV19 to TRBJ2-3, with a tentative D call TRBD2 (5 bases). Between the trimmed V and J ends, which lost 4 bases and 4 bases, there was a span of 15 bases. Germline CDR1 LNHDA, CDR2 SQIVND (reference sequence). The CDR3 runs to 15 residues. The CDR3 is CASSNGVSSPDTQYF. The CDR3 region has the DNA TGTGCCAGTAGTAATGGGGTTTCTAGCCCAGATACGCAGTATTTT.

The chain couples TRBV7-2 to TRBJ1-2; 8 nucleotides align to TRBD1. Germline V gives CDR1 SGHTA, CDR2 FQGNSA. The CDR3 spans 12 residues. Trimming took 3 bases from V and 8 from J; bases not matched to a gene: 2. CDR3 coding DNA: TGTGCCAGCAGCTTGGACAGGGTAGGCTACACCTTC. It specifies CASSLDRVGYTF.

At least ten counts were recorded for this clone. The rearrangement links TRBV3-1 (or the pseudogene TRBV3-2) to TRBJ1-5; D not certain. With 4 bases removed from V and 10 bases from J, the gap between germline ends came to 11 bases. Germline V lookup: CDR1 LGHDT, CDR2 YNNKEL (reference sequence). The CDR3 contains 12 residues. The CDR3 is CASSPEWGPQHF. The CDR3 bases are TGTGCCAGCAGCCCGGAGTGGGGACCCCAGCATTTT.

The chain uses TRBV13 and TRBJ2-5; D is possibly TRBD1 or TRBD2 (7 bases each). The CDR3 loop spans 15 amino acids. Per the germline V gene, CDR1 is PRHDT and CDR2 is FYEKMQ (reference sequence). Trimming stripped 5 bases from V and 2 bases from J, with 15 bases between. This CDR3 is CASSGEGALQETQYF. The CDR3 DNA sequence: TGTGCCAGCAGCGGGGAGGGGGCTCTTCAAGAGACCCAGTACTTC.

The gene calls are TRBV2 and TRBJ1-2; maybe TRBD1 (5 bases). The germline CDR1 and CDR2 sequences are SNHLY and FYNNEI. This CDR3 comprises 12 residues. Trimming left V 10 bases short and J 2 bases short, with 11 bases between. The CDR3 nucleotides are TGTGCCAATACCCGGGACAACTATGGCTACACCTTC. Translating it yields CANTRDNYGYTF.

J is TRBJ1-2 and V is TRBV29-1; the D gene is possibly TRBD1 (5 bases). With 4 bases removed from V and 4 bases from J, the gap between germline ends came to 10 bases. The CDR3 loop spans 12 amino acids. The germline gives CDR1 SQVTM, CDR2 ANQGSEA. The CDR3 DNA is TGCAGCGTTGTAGGTCAGGGCTATGGCTACACCTTC. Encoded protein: CSVVGQGYGYTF.

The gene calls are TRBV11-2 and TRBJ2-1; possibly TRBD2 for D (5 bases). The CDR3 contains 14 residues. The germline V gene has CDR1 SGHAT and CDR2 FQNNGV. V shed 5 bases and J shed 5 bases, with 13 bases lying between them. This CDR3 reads CASSLRTVDNEQFF. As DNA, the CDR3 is TGTGCCAGCAGCCTAAGGACTGTCGACAATGAGCAGTTCTTC.

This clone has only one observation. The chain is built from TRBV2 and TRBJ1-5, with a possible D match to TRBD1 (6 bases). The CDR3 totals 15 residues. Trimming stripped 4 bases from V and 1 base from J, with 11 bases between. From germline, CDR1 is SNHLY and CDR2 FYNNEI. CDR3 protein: CASSVQGLSNQPQHF. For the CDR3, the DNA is TGTGCCAGCAGTGTCCAGGGGTTAAGCAATCAGCCCCAGCATTTT.

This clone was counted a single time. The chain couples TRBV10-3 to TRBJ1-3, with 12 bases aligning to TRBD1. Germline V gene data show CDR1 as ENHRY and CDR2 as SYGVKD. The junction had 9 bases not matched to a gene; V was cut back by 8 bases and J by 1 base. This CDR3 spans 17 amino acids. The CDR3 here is CAIEGPGQGASGNTIYF. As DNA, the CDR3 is TGTGCCATCGAGGGACCGGGACAGGGGGCATCTGGAAACACCATATATTTT.

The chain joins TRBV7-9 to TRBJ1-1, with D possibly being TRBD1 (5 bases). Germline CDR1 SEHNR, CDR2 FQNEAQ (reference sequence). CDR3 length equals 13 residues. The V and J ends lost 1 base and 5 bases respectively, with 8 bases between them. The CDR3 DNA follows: TGTGCCAGCAGCTTAGGGGGGAAAACTGAAGCTTTCTTT. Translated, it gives CASSLGGKTEAFF.

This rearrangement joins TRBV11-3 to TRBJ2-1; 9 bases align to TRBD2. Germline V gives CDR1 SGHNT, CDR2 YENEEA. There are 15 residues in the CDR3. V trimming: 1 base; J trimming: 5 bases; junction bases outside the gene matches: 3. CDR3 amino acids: CASSLGGGAHNEQFF. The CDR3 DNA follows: TGTGCCAGCAGCTTAGGCGGGGGGGCCCACAATGAGCAGTTCTTC.

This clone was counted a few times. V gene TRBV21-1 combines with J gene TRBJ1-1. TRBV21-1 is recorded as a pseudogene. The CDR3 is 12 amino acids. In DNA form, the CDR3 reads TGTGCAGAGGAGCAGATGAACACTGAAGCTTTCTTT. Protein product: CAEEQMNTEAFF.